A single sample is the source of the 32 T cell receptor beta chains below, sequenced in a study of OX40 agonist ivuxolimab in advanced cancers. Clones were sequenced by immunoSEQ multiplex PCR, and TCRdb holds only the in-frame ones, with some missing. The sample lists over 60,000 clones, approximately 80% seen once, with approximately 6.3% in the top ten. Specimen: CD4+ or CD8+ T cells sorted from blood, collected in a trial of the OX40 agonist ivuxolimab. Source of these receptors: an adult with an advanced solid tumor such as melanoma, head and neck, liver or kidney cancer.

The chain couples TRBV7-2 to TRBJ2-1; the D gene could be TRBD1 or TRBD2 (5 bases each). Trimming removed 1 base from V and 8 bases from J, with 15 bases in between. The length of the CDR3 is 15 residues. The germline V gene has CDR1 SGHTA and CDR2 FQGNSA. DNA of the CDR3: TGTGCCAGCAGCTTAGGAGGGCAGGGTAGAGATGAGCAGTTCTTC. It yields the protein CASSLGGQGRDEQFF.

The V and J genes are TRBV7-3 and TRBJ2-3; 13 bases line up with TRBD2. Trimming cost V 5 bases and J 1 base; bases outside gene matches: 3. The CDR3 totals 16 residues. Per germline, CDR1 SGHTA and CDR2 FQGTGA. The CDR3 protein is CASSPGLAGGTDTQYF. CDR3 DNA sequence: TGTGCCAGCAGCCCCGGACTAGCGGGAGGCACAGATACGCAGTATTTT.

The CDR3 region has the DNA TGTGCCAGCAGTGACTGGGGGGGCGGTGGCTACACCTTC. Protein product: CASSDWGGGGYTF. The chain employs TRBV2 and TRBJ1-2; D is possibly TRBD1 (6 bases). Trimming left V 3 bases short and J 7 bases short, with 12 bases between. CDR3 length equals 13 residues. Germline CDR1 and CDR2: SNHLY and FYNNEI.

This rearrangement joins TRBV5-1 to TRBJ2-1; D may be TRBD1 or TRBD2 (5 bases each). Trimming removed 1 base from V and 5 bases from J, with 13 bases in between. The V gene's germline CDR1 is SGHRS and CDR2 YFSETQ. The CDR3 is 15 amino acids. CDR3 loop: CASSLRGASNNEQFF. CDR3 DNA sequence: TGCGCCAGCAGCTTGCGAGGGGCCAGTAACAATGAGCAGTTCTTC.

The V and J genes are TRBV11-1 and TRBJ2-2, with D perhaps matching TRBD1 or TRBD2 (5 bases each). Looked up from germline, CDR1 is SGHAT and CDR2 is FQDESV (reference sequence). This CDR3 comprises 15 residues. With 4 bases removed from V and 2 bases from J, the gap between germline ends came to 11 bases. The CDR3 nucleotides are TGTGCCAGCAGCTCCGGGGCCTTTAACACCGGGGAGCTGTTTTTT. Translating gives CASSSGAFNTGELFF.

As DNA, the CDR3 is TGCAGCGTTGGGAGAGGGAGTGGAACTGAAGCTTTCTTT. Its translation is CSVGRGSGTEAFF. The chain recombines TRBV29-1 with TRBJ1-1; D uncertain. The CDR3 loop spans 13 amino acids. The V gene's germline CDR1 is SQVTM and CDR2 ANQGSEA. V lost 4 bases and J 5 bases, leaving 14 bases between the germline ends.

The chain links TRBV14 to TRBJ1-2, with D perhaps matching TRBD1 (5 bases). V was cut by 6 bases and J by 8 bases, with 22 bases left in between. Germline V gene lookup returns CDR1 SGHDN and CDR2 FVKESK. The CDR3 extends over 15 amino acids. The CDR3 DNA reads as TGTGCCAGCAGTGACTCCGGGACTTCTCCTTGGGGCTACACCTTC. Its protein product is CASSDSGTSPWGYTF.

This sequence joins TRBV6-1 and TRBJ2-7, with TRBD2 matching over 7 bases. The CDR3 has 13 residues. CDR1 MNHNS and CDR2 SASEGT come from the germline V gene. V lost 0 bases, J lost 9 bases, and 5 bases stayed unmatched. CDR3 bases: TGTGCCAGCAGTGAAGCAGGCGGGGAGGGGCAGTACTTC. Residues: CASSEAGGEGQYF.

V usage is TRBV7-9 and J usage is TRBJ2-4; the D call may be TRBD1 or TRBD2 (5 bases each). With 2 bases removed from V and 6 bases from J, the gap between germline ends came to 11 bases. Germline CDR1 reads SEHNR; CDR2 reads FQNEAQ (reference sequence). This CDR3 comprises 14 residues. The CDR3 DNA sequence: TGTGCCAGCAGCTTACAGGGAAGCGGAAACATTCAGTACTTC. This encodes CASSLQGSGNIQYF.

The chain's CDR3 is CAISGYRGSTGELFF. The CDR3, as DNA: TGTGCCATCAGTGGCTACAGGGGGAGCACCGGGGAGCTGTTTTTT. The chain employs TRBV10-3 and TRBJ2-2; TRBD1 aligns across 8 bases. Germline trimming cut 4 bases from V and 4 bases from J; bases unmatched to any gene: 5. Germline lookup yields CDR1 ENHRY and CDR2 SYGVKD. This CDR3 region has 15 residues.

The chain joins TRBV6-6 to TRBJ2-7, with D maybe TRBD2 (6 bases). Germline V CDR1 and CDR2: MNHNY, SVGAGI (reference sequence). This CDR3 has 15 residues. V lost 5 bases to trimming and J lost 0 bases, with 14 bases between them. DNA for the CDR3: TGTGCCAGCAGTCCTCTGGCGGGAATCTCCTACGAGCAGTACTTC. This codes for CASSPLAGISYEQYF.

The chain combines TRBV5-5 with TRBJ1-3; no clear D. CDR3 length equals 16 residues. CDR1 SGHKS and CDR2 YYEKEE come from the germline V gene (reference sequence). Trimming shortened V by 2 bases and J by 0 bases, and 12 bases separated the two germline ends. The CDR3 is CASSFAGGFSGNTIYF. The CDR3 DNA reads TGTGCCAGCAGCTTCGCCGGAGGGTTCTCTGGAAACACCATATATTTT.

This chain links TRBV28 with TRBJ2-1; 9 bases match TRBD2. The J segment lost 2 bases and the V segment lost 5 bases, leaving 16 bases of the junction unmatched. The CDR3 totals 19 residues. Per the germline V gene, CDR1 is MDHEN and CDR2 is SYDVKM. For the CDR3, the DNA is TGTGCCAGCAGTCCCGCCGTAGCGGGGGCACCCAACACCTACAATGAGCAGTTCTTC. Amino acids: CASSPAVAGAPNTYNEQFF. The variable domain in full, completed from reference TRBV28 and TRBJ2-1, reads DVKVTQSSRYLVKRTGEKVFLECVQDMDHENMFWYRQDPGLGLRLIYFSYDVKMKEKGDIPEGYSVSREKKERFSLILESASTNQTSMYLCASSPAVAGAPNTYNEQFFGPGTRLTVL.

The chain joins TRBV19 to TRBJ1-5, with 8 nucleotides matching TRBD1. V was pared by 0 bases and J by 6 bases, with 10 bases of the junction left unmatched. From germline, CDR1 is LNHDA and CDR2 SQIVND (reference sequence). CDR3 length: 17 amino acids. CDR3 sequence: CASSIDIGQGASQPQHF. CDR3 in DNA: TGTGCCAGTAGTATAGATATTGGGCAGGGGGCTTCTCAGCCCCAGCATTTT.

The chain couples TRBV19 to TRBJ1-5; 8 bases are a match to TRBD1. Matching the DNA end better, TRBJ2-3 makes the J call doubtful. Germline V lookup: CDR1 LNHDA, CDR2 SQIVND (reference sequence). The CDR3 length is 19 residues. CDR3 sequence: CASSPQTRPRDRYNQPQYF. CDR3 DNA: TGTGCCAGTAGTCCCCAGACTCGCCCCAGGGACAGGTACAATCAGCCCCAGTATTTT.

J is TRBJ2-2 and V is TRBV7-6; TRBD1 aligns across 7 bases. Germline-derived CDR1 and CDR2 are SGHVS and FNYEAQ. V shed 1 base and J 7 bases; nucleotides not matched to a gene: 3. CDR3 length: 14 residues. CDR3 DNA: TGTGCCAGCAGCTTAGAGACAGGGTTCGGGGAGCTGTTTTTT. As protein: CASSLETGFGELFF.

This rearrangement joins TRBV11-2 to TRBJ2-5, with 7 bases aligning to TRBD1. Germline trimming cut 5 bases from V and 3 bases from J; bases unmatched to any gene: 3. CDR3 length: 13 residues. Germline loops: CDR1 SGHAT, CDR2 FQNNGV. The CDR3 sequence: CASSRDREETQYF. CDR3 DNA: TGTGCCAGCAGCCGCGACAGGGAAGAGACCCAGTACTTC.

As DNA, the CDR3 is TGTGCCAGCAGCTTAGCGTTGGGGGATGTGGGCTACGAGCAGTACGTC. Its protein is CASSLALGDVGYEQYV. The V gene is TRBV7-8, the J gene TRBJ2-7; perhaps D is TRBD1 or TRBD2 (5 bases each). The CDR3 runs 16 residues. Germline values: CDR1 SGHVS, CDR2 FQNEAQ. V was cut by 0 bases and J by 3 bases, with 15 bases left in between.

V is TRBV18 and J is TRBJ2-5; TRBD1 matches 8 bases. The CDR3 contains 15 residues. CDR1 is KGHSH and CDR2 is LQKENI in the germline V gene. V was clipped by 4 bases and J by 0 bases; unmatched bases: 4. Here the CDR3 DNA reads TGTGCCAGCTCACGGGACAGGTCGTACCAAGAGACCCAGTACTTC. Translated: CASSRDRSYQETQYF.

The chain employs TRBV5-6 and TRBJ2-7, with D perhaps assigned TRBD1 or TRBD2 (5 bases each). The CDR3 consists of 14 residues. Germline values: CDR1 SGHDT, CDR2 YYEEEE. V gave up 4 bases and J gave up 2 bases, with 13 bases separating them. CDR3 region: CASSHRGPAYEQYF. In DNA form, the CDR3 reads TGTGCCAGCAGCCATCGGGGCCCAGCCTACGAGCAGTACTTC.

The V and J genes are TRBV18 and TRBJ2-7, with 7 nucleotides matching TRBD1. In germline, CDR1 is KGHSH, CDR2 LQKENI. The CDR3 sequence is 15 residues long. V was pared by 3 bases and J by 2 bases, with 7 bases of the junction left unmatched. The CDR3 loop reads CASSPPTGYPYEQYF. CDR3 nucleotide sequence: TGTGCCAGCTCACCCCCGACAGGGTACCCCTACGAGCAGTACTTC.

The chain recombines TRBV6-5 with TRBJ2-7; 9 positions agree with TRBD2. This CDR3 has 14 amino acids. The germline V gene encodes CDR1 MNHEY and CDR2 SVGAGI. V was clipped by 7 bases and J by 4 bases; unmatched bases: 8. CDR3 in amino acids: CASKEAGGRYEQYF. The CDR3 coding sequence is TGTGCCAGCAAAGAGGCGGGAGGGAGGTACGAGCAGTACTTC.

This chain joins TRBV7-6 and TRBJ2-1; 7 positions agree with TRBD2. Germline assignment: CDR1 SGHVS and CDR2 FNYEAQ. CDR3 size: 13 residues. V was clipped by 4 bases and J by 7 bases; unmatched bases: 4. CDR3 in amino acids: CASSSAGRNEQFF. CDR3 coding DNA: TGTGCCAGCAGCTCCGCCGGGAGGAATGAGCAGTTCTTC. Full variable domain (remainder filled in from reference TRBV7-6 and TRBJ2-1): GAGVSQSPRYKVTKRGQDVALRCDPISGHVSLYWYRQALGQGPEFLTYFNYEAQQDKSGLPNDRFSAERPEGSISTLTIQRTEQRDSAMYRCASSSAGRNEQFFGPGTRLTVL.

The V call is TRBV19, the J call TRBJ2-7; 9 bases line up with TRBD1. Germline assignment: CDR1 LNHDA and CDR2 SQIVND (reference sequence). The CDR3 covers 15 residues. V gave up 7 bases and J gave up 2 bases; unmatched junction bases: 9. The CDR3 spells CASKGPGQGPYEQYF. Here the CDR3 DNA reads TGTGCCAGTAAAGGACCGGGACAGGGACCCTACGAGCAGTACTTC.

The chain is built from TRBV30 and TRBJ2-2; possible D gene TRBD1, 6 bases. Trimming took 3 bases from V and 4 from J, leaving 15 bases between them. The CDR3 spans 15 residues. In germline, CDR1 is GTSNPN, CDR2 SVGIG (reference sequence). As DNA, the CDR3 is TGTGCCTGGAGGAATCCGGGACAAGCCACCGGGGAGCTGTTTTTT. This sequence encodes CAWRNPGQATGELFF. Looking up the rest from reference TRBV30 and TRBJ2-2 gives the full variable domain: SQTIHQWPATLVQPVGSPLSLECTVEGTSNPNLYWYRQAAGRGLQLLFYSVGIGQISSEVPQNLSASRPQDRQFILSSKKLLLSDSGFYLCAWRNPGQATGELFFGEGSRLTVL.

The chain joins TRBV7-9 to TRBJ2-5; 9 nucleotides align to TRBD1. Trimming at V came to 5 bases and at J to 5 bases, leaving 9 bases not matched to a gene. The germline V gene encodes CDR1 SEHNR and CDR2 FQNEAQ (reference sequence). This CDR3 region has 15 residues. As DNA, the CDR3 is TGTGCCAGCAGCAGATCACAGGGGGCAGGGGAGACCCAGTACTTC. This gives the protein CASSRSQGAGETQYF.

Only one count was recorded for this clone. V is TRBV7-2 and J is TRBJ2-5; 8 nucleotides agree with TRBD1. Unmatched junction bases numbered 5, after V lost 3 bases and J lost 5 bases. Per germline, CDR1 SGHTA and CDR2 FQGNSA. The CDR3 has 14 amino acids. CDR3 bases: TGTGCCAGCAGCTTCCAGGGGGCTGGTGAGACCCAGTACTTC. The encoded protein is CASSFQGAGETQYF.

This clone occurred a few times. The chain has TRBV5-1 and TRBJ2-5; TRBD2 is a possible D gene (5 bases). Germline CDR1 reads SGHRS; CDR2 reads YFSETQ. V shed 0 bases and J shed 5 bases, with 11 bases lying between them. The CDR3 has 14 amino acids. DNA of the CDR3: TGCGCCAGCAGCTTGGAAACCCCGGGGGAGACCCAGTACTTC. Translated: CASSLETPGETQYF.

V and J are TRBV28 and TRBJ2-3; 9 bases line up with TRBD2. The CDR3 runs to 17 residues. Germline CDR1 MDHEN, CDR2 SYDVKM. Trimming took 6 bases from V and 2 from J; bases not matched to a gene: 12. In DNA, the CDR3 is TGTGCCAGCAGACCCGCGCTCGGGACTAGCAACACAGATACGCAGTATTTT. It encodes CASRPALGTSNTDTQYF.

The count of this clone is one. This chain links TRBV6-4 with TRBJ2-5, with D tentatively TRBD1 (6 bases). Trimming pared 4 bases from V and 7 bases from J, leaving 13 bases between. The CDR3 covers 13 residues. Germline CDR1 MRHNA, CDR2 SNTAGT. The DNA of the CDR3 is TGTGCCAGCAGTGGACACAGGGAATGGACCCAGTACTTC. It encodes CASSGHREWTQYF.

The rearrangement links TRBV7-2 to TRBJ2-1; D remains ambiguous. This CDR3 has 14 residues. V was cut by 0 bases and J by 5 bases, with 8 bases left in between. CDR1 and CDR2 from the germline V gene are SGHTA and FQGNSA. CDR3 DNA sequence: TGTGCCAGCAGCTTAGCGTTTCTCGACAATGAGCAGTTCTTC. It codes for CASSLAFLDNEQFF. Filled out from reference TRBV7-2 and TRBJ2-1, the complete variable domain reads GAGVSQSPSNKVTEKGKDVELRCDPISGHTALYWYRQSLGQGLEFLIYFQGNSAPDKSGLPSDRFSAERTGGSVSTLTIQRTQQEDSAVYLCASSLAFLDNEQFFGPGTRLTVL.

J is TRBJ2-1 and V is TRBV19; a possible D gene is TRBD2 (5 bases). Per the germline V gene, CDR1 is LNHDA and CDR2 is SQIVND (reference sequence). The CDR3 loop spans 17 amino acids. Trimming removed 4 bases at V and 7 bases at J, with 23 bases between. In nucleotides, the CDR3 is TGTGCCAGTAGTACCGGGCCCTATGGGGTTGTAGCGAATGAGCAGTTCTTC. The encoded protein is CASSTGPYGVVANEQFF. Looking up the rest from reference TRBV19 and TRBJ2-1 gives the full variable domain: DGGITQSPKYLFRKEGQNVTLSCEQNLNHDAMYWYRQDPGQGLRLIYYSQIVNDFQKGDIAEGYSVSREKKESFPLTVTSAQKNPTAFYLCASSTGPYGVVANEQFFGPGTRLTVL.